The clone carrying this T cell receptor (beta chain) was picked up a small number of times. The sample originates from a study of blood T cell repertoires in COVID-19. Trimming took off 10 bases at V and 1 base at J, with 19 bases between the two ends. Germline-derived CDR1 and CDR2 are LNHDA and SQIVND (reference sequence). This CDR3 spans 15 amino acids. Assay: immunoSEQ multiplex PCR; the TCRdb copy retains only in-frame clones and omits some. Of roughly 80,000 clones in the sample, 65% to 85% were seen once. Sample: peripheral blood. The sequence was obtained from a man aged 45-65 years with acute or convalescent COVID-19. V usage is TRBV19 and J usage is TRBJ1-1; a possible D gene is TRBD1 (6 bases). CDR3 in DNA: TGTGCCACTTTCAGTAGGGGGAGACGGAACACTGAAGCTTTCTTT. Translated: CATFSRGRRNTEAFF.